This T cell receptor (beta chain) was identified in a study of shared T cell receptors in the human thymus. Profiling relied on immunoSEQ multiplex PCR, and the TCRdb table lists in-frame clones only, not all of them. The top ten hold approximately 0.013% of the sample, which has just under 550,000 clones, about 80% seen once. Trimming pared 4 bases from V and 2 bases from J, leaving 15 bases between. The germline V gene encodes CDR1 SGHRS and CDR2 YFSETQ. The CDR3 has 15 residues. The same sample was also used in a study of human thymus T cells.

The sequenced material came from thymocytes. The chain employs TRBV5-1 and TRBJ1-2, with TRBD1 as a possible D gene (5 bases). The origin of this receptor is a boy in the first two years of life with a congenital heart defect. Written as DNA, the CDR3 is TGCGCCAGCAGCCCTGGCGGGGGTACGAACTATGGCTACACCTTC. Amino acids: CASSPGGGTNYGYTF.